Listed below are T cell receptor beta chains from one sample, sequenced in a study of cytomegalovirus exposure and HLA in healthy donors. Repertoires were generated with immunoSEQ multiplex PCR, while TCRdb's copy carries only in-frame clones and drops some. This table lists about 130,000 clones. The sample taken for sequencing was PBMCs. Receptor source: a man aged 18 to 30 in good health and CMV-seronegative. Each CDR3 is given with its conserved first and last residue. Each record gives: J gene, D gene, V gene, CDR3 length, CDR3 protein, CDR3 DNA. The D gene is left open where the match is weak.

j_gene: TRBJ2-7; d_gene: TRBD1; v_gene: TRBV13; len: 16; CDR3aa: CASSPWTGNISYEQYF; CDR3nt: TGTGCCAGCAGCCCCTGGACAGGAAATATCTCCTACGAGCAGTACTTC
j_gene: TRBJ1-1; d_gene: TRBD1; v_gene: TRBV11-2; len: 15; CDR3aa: CASSAKQGAGAEAFF; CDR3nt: TGTGCCAGCAGCGCTAAACAGGGGGCAGGCGCTGAAGCTTTCTTT
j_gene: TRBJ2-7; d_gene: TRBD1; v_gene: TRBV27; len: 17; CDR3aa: CASSLIQGKAIPYEQYF; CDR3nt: TGTGCCAGCAGTTTGATACAGGGGAAAGCCATCCCCTACGAGCAGTACTTC
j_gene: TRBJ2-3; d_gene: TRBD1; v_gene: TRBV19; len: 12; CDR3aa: CASKQGSDTQYF; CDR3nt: TGTGCCAGCAAACAGGGGTCAGATACGCAGTATTTT
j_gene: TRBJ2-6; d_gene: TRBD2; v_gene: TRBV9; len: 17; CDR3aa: CASSVVRGKAGANVLTF; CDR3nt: TGTGCCAGCAGCGTAGTGCGGGGGAAGGCTGGGGCCAACGTCCTGACTTTC
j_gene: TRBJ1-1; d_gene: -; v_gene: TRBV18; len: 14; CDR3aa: CASSPAQGNTEAFF; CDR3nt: TGTGCCAGCTCACCCGCACAGGGAAACACTGAAGCTTTCTTT
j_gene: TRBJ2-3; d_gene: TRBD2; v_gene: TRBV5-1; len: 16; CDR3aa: CASSLGRGGRIDTQYF; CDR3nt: TGCGCCAGCAGCTTGGGACGGGGGGGGAGAATAGATACGCAGTATTTT
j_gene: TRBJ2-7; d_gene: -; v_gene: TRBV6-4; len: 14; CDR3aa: CASISGSEPYEQYF; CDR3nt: TGTGCCAGCATAAGCGGGTCAGAACCCTACGAGCAGTACTTC
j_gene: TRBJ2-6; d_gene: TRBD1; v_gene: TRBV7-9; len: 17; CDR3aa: CASSRTGGAAGANVLTF; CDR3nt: TGTGCCAGCAGCCGGACAGGGGGCGCGGCTGGGGCCAACGTCCTGACTTTC
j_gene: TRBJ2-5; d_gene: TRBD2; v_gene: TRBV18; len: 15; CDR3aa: CASSPPGGIGETQYF; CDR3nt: TGTGCCAGCTCACCCCCGGGAGGGATCGGAGAGACCCAGTACTTC
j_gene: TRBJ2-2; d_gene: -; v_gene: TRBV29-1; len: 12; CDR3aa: CSVERGSGELFF; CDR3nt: TGCAGCGTTGAACGGGGAAGTGGGGAGCTGTTTTTT
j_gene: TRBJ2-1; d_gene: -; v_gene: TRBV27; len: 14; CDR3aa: CASSLYSRYDEQFF; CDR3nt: TGTGCCAGCAGTTTATATAGCAGATACGATGAGCAGTTCTTC
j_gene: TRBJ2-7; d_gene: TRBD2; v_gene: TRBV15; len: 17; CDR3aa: CATSRGASGVFSYEQYF; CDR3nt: TGTGCCACCAGCAGAGGGGCTAGCGGGGTGTTCAGCTACGAGCAGTACTTC
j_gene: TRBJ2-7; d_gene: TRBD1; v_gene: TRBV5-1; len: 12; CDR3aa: CASSQQGVEQYF; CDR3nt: TGCGCCAGCAGCCAACAGGGGGTCGAGCAGTACTTC
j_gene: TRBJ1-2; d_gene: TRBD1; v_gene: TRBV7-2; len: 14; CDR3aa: CASSLGQGAGGYTF; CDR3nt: TGTGCCAGCAGCTTAGGGCAGGGGGCGGGTGGCTACACCTTC
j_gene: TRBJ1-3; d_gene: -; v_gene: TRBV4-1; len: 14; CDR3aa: CASSQDRFGNTIYF; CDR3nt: TGCGCCAGCAGCCAAGACAGGTTTGGAAACACCATATATTTT
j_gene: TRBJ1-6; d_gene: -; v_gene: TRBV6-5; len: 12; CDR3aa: CASRRGNSPLHF; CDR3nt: TGTGCCAGCAGGAGGGGGAATTCACCCCTCCACTTT
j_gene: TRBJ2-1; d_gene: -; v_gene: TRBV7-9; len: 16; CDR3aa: CASSAYRVGSYNEQFF; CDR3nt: TGTGCCAGCAGCGCCTACAGGGTAGGTTCCTACAATGAGCAGTTCTTC
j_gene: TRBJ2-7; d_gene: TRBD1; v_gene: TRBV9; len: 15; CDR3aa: CASSVEGAHGDEQYF; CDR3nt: TGTGCCAGCAGCGTAGAGGGGGCGCATGGGGACGAGCAGTACTTC
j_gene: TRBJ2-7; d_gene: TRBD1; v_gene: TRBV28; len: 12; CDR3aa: CASRDRVYEQYF; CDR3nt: TGTGCCAGCAGGGACAGGGTCTACGAGCAGTACTTC
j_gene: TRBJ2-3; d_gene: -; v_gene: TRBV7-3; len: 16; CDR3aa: CASSLSPTVDLDTQYF; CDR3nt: TGTGCCAGCAGCTTATCCCCAACGGTCGATTTAGATACGCAGTATTTT
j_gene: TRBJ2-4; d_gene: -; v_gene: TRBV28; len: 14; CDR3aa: CASTPRQPRNIQYF; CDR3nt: TGTGCCAGCACCCCAAGACAGCCGAGGAACATTCAGTACTTC
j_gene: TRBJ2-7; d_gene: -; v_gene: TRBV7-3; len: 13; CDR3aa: CASSALQGGEQYF; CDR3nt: TGTGCCAGCAGCGCCCTACAGGGTGGCGAGCAGTACTTC
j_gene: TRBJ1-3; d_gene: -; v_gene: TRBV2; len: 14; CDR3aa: CASKDTYSGNTIYF; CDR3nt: TGTGCCAGCAAGGACACCTACTCTGGAAACACCATATATTTT
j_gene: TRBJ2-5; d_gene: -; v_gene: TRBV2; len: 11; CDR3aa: CASSEYAGAYF; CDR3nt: TGTGCCAGCAGTGAATATGCCGGAGCGTACTTC
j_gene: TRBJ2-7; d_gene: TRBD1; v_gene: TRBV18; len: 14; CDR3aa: CASSPGQVSYEQYF; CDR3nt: TGTGCCAGCTCACCGGGACAGGTCTCCTACGAGCAGTACTTC
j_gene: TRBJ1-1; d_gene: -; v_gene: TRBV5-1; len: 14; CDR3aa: CASSLVATSTEAFF; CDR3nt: TGCGCCAGCAGCTTGGTGGCGACAAGCACTGAAGCTTTCTTT
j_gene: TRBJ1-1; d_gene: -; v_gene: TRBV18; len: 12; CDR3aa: CASSRRDTEAFF; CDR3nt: TGTGCCAGCTCACGCAGGGACACTGAAGCTTTCTTT
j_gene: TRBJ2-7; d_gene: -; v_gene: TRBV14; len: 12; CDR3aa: CASSGHYHEQYF; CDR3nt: TGTGCCAGCAGCGGCCACTACCACGAGCAGTACTTC
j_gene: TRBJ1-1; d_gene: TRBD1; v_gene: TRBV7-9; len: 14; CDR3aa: CASSKTTGSTEAFF; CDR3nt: TGTGCCAGCAGCAAAACGACAGGGAGCACTGAAGCTTTCTTT
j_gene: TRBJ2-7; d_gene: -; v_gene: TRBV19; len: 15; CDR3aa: CASRSRGQGSYEQYF; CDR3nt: TGTGCCAGTAGAAGTAGGGGACAAGGCTCCTACGAGCAGTACTTC
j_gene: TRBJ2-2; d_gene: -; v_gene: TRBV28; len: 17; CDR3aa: CASSLLWGPRNTGELFF; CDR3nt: TGTGCCAGCAGTTTATTGTGGGGGCCGAGGAACACCGGGGAGCTGTTTTTT
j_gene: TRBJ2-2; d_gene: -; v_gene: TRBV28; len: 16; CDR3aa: CASSPRRGRTPGELFF; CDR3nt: TGTGCCAGCAGTCCCCGGAGGGGGCGGACTCCCGGGGAGCTGTTTTTT
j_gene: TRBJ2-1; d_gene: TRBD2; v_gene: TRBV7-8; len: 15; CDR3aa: CASSLESSGKGEQFF; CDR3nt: TGTGCCAGCAGCTTAGAATCTAGCGGGAAGGGTGAGCAGTTCTTC
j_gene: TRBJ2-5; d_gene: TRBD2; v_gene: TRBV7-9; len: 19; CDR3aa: CASSLGGLANPGEKETQYF; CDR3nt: TGTGCCAGCAGCTTAGGTGGACTAGCGAACCCAGGAGAGAAGGAGACCCAGTACTTC
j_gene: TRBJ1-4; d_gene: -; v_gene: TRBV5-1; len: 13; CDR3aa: CASRAGANEKLFF; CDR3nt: TGCGCCAGCAGGGCAGGGGCTAATGAAAAACTGTTTTTT
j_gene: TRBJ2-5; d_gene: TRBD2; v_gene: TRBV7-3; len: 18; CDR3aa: CASSSPAGALGLQETQYF; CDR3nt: TGTGCCAGCAGCTCACCAGCGGGAGCTTTGGGATTACAAGAGACCCAGTACTTC
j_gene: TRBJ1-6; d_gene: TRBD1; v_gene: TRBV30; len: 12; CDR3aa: CAWTQGNSPLHF; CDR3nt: TGTGCCTGGACACAGGGGAATTCACCCCTCCACTTT
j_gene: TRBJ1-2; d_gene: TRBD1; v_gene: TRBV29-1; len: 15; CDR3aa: CSVERTGGYGDGYTF; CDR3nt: TGCAGCGTTGAGAGGACAGGGGGCTACGGTGATGGGTACACCTTC
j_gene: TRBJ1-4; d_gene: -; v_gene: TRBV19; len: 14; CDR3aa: CASTVSVANEKLFF; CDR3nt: TGTGCCAGTACCGTCTCCGTAGCGAATGAAAAACTGTTTTTT
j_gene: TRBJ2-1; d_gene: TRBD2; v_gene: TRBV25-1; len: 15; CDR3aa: CASSEPGTRVYEQFF; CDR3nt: TGTGCCAGCAGTGAACCGGGGACTAGAGTCTATGAGCAGTTCTTC
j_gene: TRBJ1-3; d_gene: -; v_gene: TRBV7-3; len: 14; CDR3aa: CASSLFGSGNTIYF; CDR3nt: TGTGCCAGCAGCTTATTTGGTAGTGGAAACACCATATATTTT
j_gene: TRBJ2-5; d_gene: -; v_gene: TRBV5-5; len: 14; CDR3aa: CASSLGHLQETQYF; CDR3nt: TGTGCCAGCAGCTTGGGACACCTCCAAGAGACCCAGTACTTC
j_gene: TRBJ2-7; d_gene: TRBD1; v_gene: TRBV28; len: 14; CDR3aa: CASSFRTGFNEQYF; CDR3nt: TGTGCCAGCAGTTTTAGGACAGGGTTTAACGAGCAGTACTTC
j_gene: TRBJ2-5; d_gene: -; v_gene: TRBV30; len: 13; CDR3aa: CAWSVTSGETQYF; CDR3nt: TGTGCCTGGAGTGTAACCAGCGGGGAGACCCAGTACTTC
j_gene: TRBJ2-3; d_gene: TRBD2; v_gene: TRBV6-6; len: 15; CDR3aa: CASNPAGAGTDTQYF; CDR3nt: TGTGCCAGCAATCCAGCGGGAGCGGGCACAGATACGCAGTATTTT
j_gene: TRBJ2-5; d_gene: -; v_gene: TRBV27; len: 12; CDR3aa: CASQGLGETQYF; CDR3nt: TGTGCCAGTCAGGGGCTGGGAGAGACCCAGTACTTC
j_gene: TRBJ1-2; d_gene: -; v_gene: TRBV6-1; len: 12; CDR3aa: CASREYSGGYTF; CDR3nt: TGTGCCAGCAGGGAATACAGTGGGGGCTACACCTTC
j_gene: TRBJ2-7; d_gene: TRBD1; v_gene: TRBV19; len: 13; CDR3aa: CASRSGTAYEQYF; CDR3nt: TGTGCCAGTCGATCCGGGACAGCCTACGAGCAGTACTTC
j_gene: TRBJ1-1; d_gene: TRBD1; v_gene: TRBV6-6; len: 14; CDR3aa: CASSDRGGNTEAFF; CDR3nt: TGTGCCAGCAGCGACAGGGGAGGGAACACTGAAGCTTTCTTT
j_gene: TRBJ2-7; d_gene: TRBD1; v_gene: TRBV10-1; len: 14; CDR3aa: CARASGTGVDEQYF; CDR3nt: TGCGCCAGAGCATCCGGGACAGGGGTCGACGAGCAGTACTTC